One and the same sample provided the 11 T cell receptor beta chains below, sequenced in a study. Using its own MiXCR run on the 5' RACE reads, TCRdb lists one record per CDR3 protein. The profile shows about 5,200 distinct CDR3 sequences, 60% to 80% of them singletons. Input material: naive CD4+ T cells sorted from blood. Documented subset: naive CD4+ T cells, CD4+CD45RA+CD25-. The receptors stem from a female donor with breast cancer.

The chain uses TRBV4-1 and TRBJ1-1; a weak D match, TRBD1 (5 bases). The CDR3 is 14 residues long. V was cut by 2 bases and J by 8 bases, with 15 bases left in between. Germline-derived CDR1 and CDR2 are MGHRA and YSYEKL. CDR3 protein: CASSQPVLRQEAFF. For the CDR3, the DNA is TGCGCCAGCAGCCAACCAGTCCTTCGACAGGAAGCTTTCTTT.

The gene calls are TRBV5-5 and TRBJ1-1, with D unclear. The germline gives CDR1 SGHKS, CDR2 YYEKEE (reference sequence). Trimming took off 4 bases at V and 1 base at J, with 8 bases between the two ends. The CDR3 runs to 13 residues. CDR3 region: CASSVRGNTEAFF. The CDR3 nucleotides are TGTGCCAGCAGCGTACGGGGGAACACTGAAGCTTTCTTT.

This chain connects TRBV7-2 to TRBJ1-5; 7 bases are shared with TRBD1. There are 14 residues in the CDR3. After removal of 5 bases from V and 6 bases from J, the junction contained 7 bases not matched to a gene. The germline V gene has CDR1 SGHTA and CDR2 FQGNSA. This chain's CDR3 is CASSPLQGGQPQHF. CDR3 coding DNA: TGTGCCAGCAGCCCGTTGCAGGGGGGTCAGCCCCAGCATTTT.

The chain is built from TRBV5-1 and TRBJ2-1, with TRBD2 matching over 7 bases. Germline V lookup: CDR1 SGHRS, CDR2 YFSETQ. The junction had 4 bases not matched to a gene; V was cut back by 7 bases and J by 9 bases. CDR3 length: 11 residues. The CDR3 region is CASRAGVEQFF. In nucleotides, the CDR3 is TGCGCCAGCCGGGCGGGAGTTGAGCAGTTCTTC.

This clonotype was counted a few times. The J gene is TRBJ2-5, the V gene TRBV11-2; perhaps D is TRBD1 or TRBD2 (5 bases each). The CDR3 is 14 residues long. V was trimmed by 1 base and J by 5 bases, leaving 11 bases between them. In germline, CDR1 is SGHAT, CDR2 FQNNGV. CDR3 sequence (DNA): TGTGCCAGCAGCTTAGGAGGGGCTTGGGAGACCCAGTACTTC. It specifies CASSLGGAWETQYF.

This clonotype was counted a few times. V usage is TRBV29-1 and J usage is TRBJ2-1; 10 nucleotides agree with TRBD2. Germline-derived CDR1 and CDR2 are SQVTM and ANQGSEA. Trimming took 6 bases from V and 8 from J; bases not matched to a gene: 13. The CDR3 loop spans 15 amino acids. The CDR3, as DNA: TGCAGCGTAGCTAGCGGGAGCCTCTTGGGGGATGAGCAGTTCTTC. The encoded protein is CSVASGSLLGDEQFF.

The chain joins TRBV28 to TRBJ2-5; 8 bases fit TRBD2. J lost 3 bases, V lost 6 bases, and 9 bases had no gene match. Germline values: CDR1 MDHEN, CDR2 SYDVKM. The CDR3 contains 15 residues. The CDR3 reads CASRKAGVVEETQYF. CDR3 nucleotide sequence: TGTGCCAGCAGGAAAGCGGGAGTCGTGGAAGAGACCCAGTACTTC. The full variable domain, completed using reference TRBV28 and TRBJ2-5, is DVKVTQSSRYLVKRTGEKVFLECVQDMDHENMFWYRQDPGLGLRLIYFSYDVKMKEKGDIPEGYSVSREKKERFSLILESASTNQTSMYLCASRKAGVVEETQYFGPGTRLLVL.

This clonotype occurred a few times. The rearrangement uses TRBV29-1 and TRBJ2-1, with 7 positions matching TRBD2. Germline trimming cut 3 bases from V and 2 bases from J; bases unmatched to any gene: 4. This CDR3 spans 14 amino acids. Per germline, CDR1 SQVTM and CDR2 ANQGSEA. The CDR3 bases are TGCAGCGTTGACCGGAGCGGGGCCTACAATGAGCAGTTCTTC. Translation gives CSVDRSGAYNEQFF.

V and J are TRBV10-3 and TRBJ2-1; 11 bases map to TRBD2. The CDR3 has 14 amino acids. The germline CDR1 and CDR2 sequences are ENHRY and SYGVKD. V lost 4 bases, J lost 10 bases, and 6 bases stayed unmatched. The CDR3, as DNA: TGTGCCATCAGTGTTACTAGCGGGAGTGAGGAGCAGTTCTTC. This gives the protein CAISVTSGSEEQFF.

This sequence joins TRBV27 and TRBJ2-3; maybe TRBD2 (5 bases). From germline, CDR1 is MNHEY and CDR2 SMNVEV (reference sequence). V lost 3 bases, J lost 1 base, and 11 bases lay in between. The CDR3 is 15 amino acids. The CDR3 coding sequence is TGTGCCAGCAGTTTTCTCGTCGGGGGCACAGATACGCAGTATTTT. Translation gives CASSFLVGGTDTQYF.

There are a few counts of this clonotype. The chain uses TRBV6-2 or TRBV6-3 and TRBJ2-1; no definite D call. This CDR3 region has 14 residues. Germline V gives CDR1 MNHEY, CDR2 SVGEGT. Trimming took off 2 bases at V and 5 bases at J, with 10 bases between the two ends. CDR3 nucleotide sequence: TGTGCCAGCAGTTACATGCGGATTGACAATGAGCAGTTCTTC. Residues: CASSYMRIDNEQFF.